Sequencing of this TCR beta chain was carried out in a study of T cells in Graves' hyperthyroidism and ophthalmopathy. The CDR3 runs 13 residues. Germline V gene sequence: CDR1 SGHTS, CDR2 YDEGEE. V trimming: 1 base; J trimming: 6 bases; junction bases outside the gene matches: 1. RNA transcripts gave rise to amplified TCR beta CDR3 regions. HTBI primers drove first-round RT-PCR of the TCR CDR3. One entry per CDR3 protein, called by TCRdb with MiXCR from the multiplex PCR reads. The sample contains 400,000 to 550,000 distinct CDR3 sequences, 14% of which appear only once. This clonotype came up many times.

Sequenced sample: blood. The gene calls are TRBV5-8 and TRBJ2-1; 7 positions match TRBD2. This receptor was identified in a woman under 30 with Graves' hyperthyroidism. CDR3 DNA: TGTGCCAGCAGCTTGCAGCGGGGCAATGAGCAGTTCTTC. This encodes CASSLQRGNEQFF.